A selection of T cell receptor beta chains follows, all from one sample in a study of blood T cell repertoires in COVID-19. Here immunoSEQ multiplex PCR was the method, and the copy in TCRdb shows in-frame clones only, minus some. The table shows 210,000 or so clones, with 87% occurring only once. Source material: peripheral blood. Receptors were obtained from a young woman who had recovered from COVID-19. The CDR3 runs from the conserved cysteine through the conserved F or W. D genes are given only for firm matches. Only part of the rows carry a size: once, few, many, or a class if the clone is expanded.

J gene | D gene | V gene | clone size | CDR3 DNA | CDR3 protein
TRBJ2-1 | TRBD2 | TRBV19 | NA | TGTGCCAGTAGTCGTACTAGCGGGAGGGATCGGCGCTACAATGAGCAGTTCTTC | CASSRTSGRDRRYNEQFF
TRBJ1-1 | TRBD1 | TRBV18 | once | TGTGCCAGCTTAGCACAGGGGGTCACTGAAGCTTTCTTT | CASLAQGVTEAFF
TRBJ2-7 | TRBD2 | TRBV30 | NA | TGTGCCTGGAGTGTAAGTCTGGGGGCTAGCGGGAGATACGAGCAGTACTTC | CAWSVSLGASGRYEQYF
TRBJ2-1 | TRBD2 | TRBV7-2 | NA | TGTGCCAGCAGCTTAGCCGCGGGAGGCTTCAATGAGCAGTTCTTC | CASSLAAGGFNEQFF
TRBJ1-4 | TRBD1 | TRBV18 | NA | TGTGCCAGCTCACCCGACAGGGTGAGTGAAAAACTGTTTTTT | CASSPDRVSEKLFF
TRBJ2-7 | NA | TRBV6-5 | NA | TGTGCCAGCAGGATGGGAGCCCCCTACGAGCAGTACTTC | CASRMGAPYEQYF
TRBJ2-2 | TRBD1 | TRBV5-6 | NA | TGTGCCAGCAGCCCCGGGACAGGGGAAACCGGGGAGCTGTTTTTT | CASSPGTGETGELFF
TRBJ1-6 | NA | TRBV27 | NA | TGTGCCAGCAGTTTATTGGGAGGGGATTCACCCCTCCACTTT | CASSLLGGDSPLHF
TRBJ2-2 | NA | TRBV9 | NA | TGTGCCAGCAGCGTAGGGTTCTTCAGCACCGGGGAGCTGTTTTTT | CASSVGFFSTGELFF
TRBJ2-5 | NA | TRBV4-3 | NA | TGCGCCAGCAGTCCCACCGGGACTCTTGAAGAGACCCAGTACTTC | CASSPTGTLEETQYF
TRBJ2-1 | NA | TRBV21-1 | NA | TGTGCCAGCAGCGCTAGCGGGAAATTCAAGGTTGAGCAGTTCTTC | CASSASGKFKVEQFF
TRBJ2-3 | TRBD2 | TRBV5-4 | few | TGTGCCAGCAGCTTCCACCCAGCGGGAGCGCTGGGAGATACGCAGTATTTT | CASSFHPAGALGDTQYF
TRBJ2-7 | TRBD1 | TRBV3-1/TRBV3-2 | NA | TGTGCCAGCAGCCCATGGACAGGCTCCTACGAGCAGTACTTC | CASSPWTGSYEQYF
TRBJ2-5 | NA | TRBV2 | NA | TGTGCCAGCACGGCTAGGGGGGAGACCCAGTACTTC | CASTARGETQYF
TRBJ1-1 | NA | TRBV12-5 | NA | TGTGCTAGTGGTTTGCCTCCCGGGCAGGGGAAAGTATCGAACACTGAAGCTTTCTTT | CASGLPPGQGKVSNTEAFF
TRBJ2-6 | NA | TRBV4-1 | NA | TGCGCCAGCAGCCAAGCAGAGGCTACCTCTGGGGCCAACGTCCTGACTTTC | CASSQAEATSGANVLTF
TRBJ2-7 | TRBD1 | TRBV19 | NA | TGTGCCAGCTCCCCAGGGGGCCTTGGCTACGAGCAGTACTTC | CASSPGGLGYEQYF
TRBJ1-1 | NA | TRBV18 | NA | TGTGCCAGCTCACCCGGGAACACTGAAGCTTTCTTT | CASSPGNTEAFF
TRBJ1-1 | NA | TRBV6-2/TRBV6-3 | once | TGTGCCAGCAGTCGAACAGGGATGAACACTGAAGCTTTCTTT | CASSRTGMNTEAFF
TRBJ2-1 | NA | TRBV20-1 | NA | TGCAGTGTCCTCGACAACCCTGAGCAGTTCTTC | CSVLDNPEQFF
TRBJ1-1 | NA | TRBV3-1/TRBV3-2 | NA | TGTGCCAGCAGCTACAGGAGCATGAACACTGAAGCTTTCTTT | CASSYRSMNTEAFF
TRBJ2-5 | TRBD1 | TRBV30 | NA | TGTGCCTGGAGCGCAGGACAGGGAAGAAAGACCCAGTACTTC | CAWSAGQGRKTQYF
TRBJ2-5 | NA | TRBV25-1 | NA | TGTGCCAGCAGTGAATGGGCAGGGCGGGAGACCCAGTACTTC | CASSEWAGRETQYF
TRBJ2-7 | TRBD1 | TRBV18 | NA | TGTGCCAGCTCTCCCGACAGGGCCTACGAGCAGTACTTC | CASSPDRAYEQYF
TRBJ2-5 | TRBD1 | TRBV15 | NA | TGTGCCACTATCCAGGCAGGGGGCCTAGAGACCCAGTACTTC | CATIQAGGLETQYF
TRBJ1-1 | NA | TRBV6-5 | NA | TGTGCCAGCAGAGGGGCAGAAGCATTTGAAGCTTTCTTT | CASRGAEAFEAFF
TRBJ2-5 | NA | TRBV7-2 | NA | TGTGCCAGCGGACTGAGAAGGAGCCCGCAAGAGACCCAGTACTTC | CASGLRRSPQETQYF
TRBJ2-3 | TRBD1 | TRBV27 | NA | TGTGCCAGCAGTTTAGGGACAGGCACAGATACGCAGTATTTT | CASSLGTGTDTQYF
TRBJ1-2 | NA | TRBV29-1 | NA | TGCAGCGTTGAACCCCCAGGCAGTTACTATGGCTACACCTTC | CSVEPPGSYYGYTF
TRBJ1-5 | NA | TRBV25-1 | NA | TGTGCCAGCAGTGAGGGGGGGAATCAGCCCCAGCATTTT | CASSEGGNQPQHF
TRBJ1-2 | TRBD1 | TRBV7-2 | NA | TGTGCCAGCAGCTTAGGGACAGGGGGGGCCTATGGCTACACCTTC | CASSLGTGGAYGYTF
TRBJ1-3 | TRBD1 | TRBV7-2 | NA | TGTGCCAGCAGCTTATCCGACAGGGGCTACTCTGGAAACACCATATATTTT | CASSLSDRGYSGNTIYF
TRBJ2-7 | TRBD2 | TRBV27 | few | TGTGCCAGCAGTCCACCCCTAGCGGGAGGACCCTACTACGAGCAGTACTTC | CASSPPLAGGPYYEQYF
TRBJ1-2 | NA | TRBV14 | NA | TGTGCCAGCAGCCGAGACAGGAATACTGACTATGGCTACACCTTC | CASSRDRNTDYGYTF
TRBJ2-3 | NA | TRBV5-1 | NA | TGCGCCAGCAGCTTGGGCGGGCAACTTGGGGATACGCAGTATTTT | CASSLGGQLGDTQYF
TRBJ2-5 | TRBD2 | TRBV4-2 | NA | TGTGCCAGCAGCTCCGGACTAGCGGGAGGGCCCTTGGGGGAGACCCAGTACTTC | CASSSGLAGGPLGETQYF
TRBJ2-1 | TRBD2 | TRBV19 | NA | TGTGCCAGTAGCCTACAATTGGCGGGAGAGACGGATGAGCAGTTCTTC | CASSLQLAGETDEQFF
TRBJ2-3 | NA | TRBV18 | NA | TGTGCCAGCTCACCAAGGCAGGGGACAGATACGCAGTATTTT | CASSPRQGTDTQYF
TRBJ1-2 | NA | TRBV7-2 | NA | TGTGCCAGCAGCTTATGGGACACCCCTGACTATGGCTACACCTTC | CASSLWDTPDYGYTF
TRBJ1-1 | NA | TRBV29-1 | NA | TGCAGCGTTGGAGGGAGAATGAACACTGAAGCTTTCTTT | CSVGGRMNTEAFF
TRBJ2-1 | TRBD2 | TRBV6-5 | NA | TGTGCCAGCAGTTACATGACTAGCGGGGAGGATGAGCAGTTCTTC | CASSYMTSGEDEQFF
TRBJ2-2 | NA | TRBV14 | NA | TGTGCCAGCAGCCTCTGGCAGGGTCGGACCGGGGAGCTGTTTTTT | CASSLWQGRTGELFF
TRBJ2-1 | TRBD1 | TRBV27 | NA | TGTGCCAGCAGTTTTGGGACAGGGATCAATGAGCAGTTCTTC | CASSFGTGINEQFF
TRBJ2-5 | TRBD2 | TRBV9 | NA | TGTGCCAGCGGCCTGGGACTAGCGGGAGGGCAAGATCCCCAGTACTTC | CASGLGLAGGQDPQYF
TRBJ2-4 | NA | TRBV11-2 | NA | TGTGCCAGCACGGGGGGCCCAACCATTCAGTACTTC | CASTGGPTIQYF
TRBJ1-5 | NA | TRBV6-5 | NA | TGTGCCAGCAGTTCGGACAGAACTAATCAGCCCCAGCATTTT | CASSSDRTNQPQHF
TRBJ1-1 | TRBD1 | TRBV19 | NA | TGTGCCAGTAGTTCGACTTCCCGTACAGGGGTAACTATGAACACTGAAGCTTTCTTT | CASSSTSRTGVTMNTEAFF
TRBJ1-2 | NA | TRBV13 | NA | TGTGCCAGCAGCCGCGGCAGGGAAGGGTATGGCTACACCTTC | CASSRGREGYGYTF
TRBJ2-1 | NA | TRBV6-1 | NA | TGTGCCAGCAGTGACCGTAACAATGAGCAGTTCTTC | CASSDRNNEQFF
TRBJ2-5 | TRBD1 | TRBV7-8 | NA | TGTGCCAGCAGCCCGCGGGACAGGGAAGAGACCCAGTACTTC | CASSPRDREETQYF
TRBJ2-4 | TRBD1 | TRBV7-9 | NA | TGTGCCAGCAGTCTGGACAGGGTAGCCAAAAACATTCAGTACTTC | CASSLDRVAKNIQYF
TRBJ1-2 | NA | TRBV6-5 | NA | TGTGCCAGCAGTTACTCGTCGGGTACCAACTATGGCTACACCTTC | CASSYSSGTNYGYTF